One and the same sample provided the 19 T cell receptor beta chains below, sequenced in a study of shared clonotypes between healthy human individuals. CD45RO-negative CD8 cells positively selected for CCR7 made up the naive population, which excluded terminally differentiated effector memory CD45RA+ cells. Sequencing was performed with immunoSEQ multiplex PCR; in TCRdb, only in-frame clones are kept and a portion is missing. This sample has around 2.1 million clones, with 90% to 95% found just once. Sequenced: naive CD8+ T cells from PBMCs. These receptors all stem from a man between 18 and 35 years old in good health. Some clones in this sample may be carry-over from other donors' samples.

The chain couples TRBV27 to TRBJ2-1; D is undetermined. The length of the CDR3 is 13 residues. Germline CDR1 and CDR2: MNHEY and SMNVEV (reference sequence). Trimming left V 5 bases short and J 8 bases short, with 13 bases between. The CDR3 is CASSRNRADEQFF. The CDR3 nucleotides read TGTGCCAGCAGTCGCAACCGCGCAGATGAGCAGTTCTTC.

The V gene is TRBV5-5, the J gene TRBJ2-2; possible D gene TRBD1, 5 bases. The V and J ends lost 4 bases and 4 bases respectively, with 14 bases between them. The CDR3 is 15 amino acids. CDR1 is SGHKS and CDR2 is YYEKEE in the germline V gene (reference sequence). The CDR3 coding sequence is TGTGCCAGCAGCCCGACGAAAGGGGTCACCGGGGAGCTGTTTTTT. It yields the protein CASSPTKGVTGELFF.

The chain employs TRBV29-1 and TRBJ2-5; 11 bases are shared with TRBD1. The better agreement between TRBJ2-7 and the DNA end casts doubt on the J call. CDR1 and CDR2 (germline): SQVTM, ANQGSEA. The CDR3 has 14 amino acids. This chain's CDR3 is CSVVPGQGAYEQYF. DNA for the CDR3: TGCAGCGTTGTCCCGGGACAGGGGGCCTACGAGCAGTACTTC.

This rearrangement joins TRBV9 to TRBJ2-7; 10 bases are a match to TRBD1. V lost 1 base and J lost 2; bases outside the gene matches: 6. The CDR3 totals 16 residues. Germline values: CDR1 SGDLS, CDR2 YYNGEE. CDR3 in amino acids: CASSVNRDRGPYEQYF. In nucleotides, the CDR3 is TGTGCCAGCAGCGTAAACCGGGACAGGGGACCCTACGAGCAGTACTTC.

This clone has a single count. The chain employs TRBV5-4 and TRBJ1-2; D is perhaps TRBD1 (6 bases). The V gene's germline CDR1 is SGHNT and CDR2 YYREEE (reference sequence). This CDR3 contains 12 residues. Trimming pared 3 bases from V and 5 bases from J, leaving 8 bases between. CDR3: CASSSDRYGYTF. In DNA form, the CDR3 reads TGTGCCAGCAGCTCGGACAGATATGGCTACACCTTC.

The CDR3 nucleotides read TGTGCCAGCAGCTTAGTGTACAGGGGGCCAGATACGCAGTATTTT. This gives the protein CASSLVYRGPDTQYF. The gene calls are TRBV7-2 and TRBJ2-3; 9 nucleotides agree with TRBD1. The germline V gene encodes CDR1 SGHTA and CDR2 FQGNSA. V gave up 1 base and J gave up 4 bases; unmatched junction bases: 3. The CDR3 consists of 15 residues.

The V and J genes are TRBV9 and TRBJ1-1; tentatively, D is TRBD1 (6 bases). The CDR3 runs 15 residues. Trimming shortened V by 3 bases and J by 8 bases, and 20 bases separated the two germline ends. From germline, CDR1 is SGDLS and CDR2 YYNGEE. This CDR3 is CASSGDTNALTEAFF. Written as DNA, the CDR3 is TGTGCCAGCAGCGGGGACACGAATGCCCTGACCGAAGCTTTCTTT.

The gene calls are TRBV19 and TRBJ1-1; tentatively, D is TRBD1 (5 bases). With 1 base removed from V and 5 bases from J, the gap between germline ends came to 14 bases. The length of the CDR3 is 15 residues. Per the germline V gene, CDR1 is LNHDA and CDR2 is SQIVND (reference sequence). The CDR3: CASSIGRGANTEAFF. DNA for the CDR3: TGTGCCAGTAGTATAGGCCGCGGGGCGAATACTGAAGCTTTCTTT.

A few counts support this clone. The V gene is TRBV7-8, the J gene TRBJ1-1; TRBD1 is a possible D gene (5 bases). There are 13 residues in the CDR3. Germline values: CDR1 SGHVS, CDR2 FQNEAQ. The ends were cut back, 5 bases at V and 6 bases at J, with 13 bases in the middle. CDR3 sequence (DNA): TGTGCCAGCAGCGGGGGACTGGGGGCTGAAGCTTTCTTT. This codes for CASSGGLGAEAFF.

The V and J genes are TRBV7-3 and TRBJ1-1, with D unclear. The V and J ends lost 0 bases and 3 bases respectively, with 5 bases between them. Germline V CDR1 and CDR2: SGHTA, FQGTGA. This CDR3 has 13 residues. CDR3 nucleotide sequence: TGTGCCAGCAGCTTAACACAGCACACTGAAGCTTTCTTT. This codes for CASSLTQHTEAFF.

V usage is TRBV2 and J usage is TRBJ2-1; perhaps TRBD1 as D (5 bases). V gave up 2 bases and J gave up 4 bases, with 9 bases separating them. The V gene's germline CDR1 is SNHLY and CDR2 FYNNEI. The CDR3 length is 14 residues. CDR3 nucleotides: TGTGCCAGCAGTGAAAGGGGTGGTTACAATGAGCAGTTCTTC. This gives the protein CASSERGGYNEQFF.

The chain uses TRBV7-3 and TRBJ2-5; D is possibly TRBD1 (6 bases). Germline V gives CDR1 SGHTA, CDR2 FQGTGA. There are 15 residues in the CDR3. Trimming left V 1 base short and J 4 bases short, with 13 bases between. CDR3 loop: CASSLIGGRVETQYF. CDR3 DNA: TGTGCCAGCAGCTTAATAGGGGGACGAGTAGAGACCCAGTACTTC.

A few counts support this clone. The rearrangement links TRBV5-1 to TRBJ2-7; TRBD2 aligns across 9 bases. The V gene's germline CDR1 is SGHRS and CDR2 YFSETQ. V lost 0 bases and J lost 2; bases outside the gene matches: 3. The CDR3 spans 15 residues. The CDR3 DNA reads TGCGCCAGCAGCTTGGGACTAGCGGCTACCTACGAGCAGTACTTC. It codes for CASSLGLAATYEQYF.

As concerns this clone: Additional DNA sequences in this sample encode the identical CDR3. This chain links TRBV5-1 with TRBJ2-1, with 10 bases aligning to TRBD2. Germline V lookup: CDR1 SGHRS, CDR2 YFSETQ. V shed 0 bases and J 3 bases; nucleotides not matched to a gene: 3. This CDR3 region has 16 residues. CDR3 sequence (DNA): TGCGCCAGCAGCTTGGAAGGACTAGCGGACTACAATGAGCAGTTCTTC. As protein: CASSLEGLADYNEQFF.

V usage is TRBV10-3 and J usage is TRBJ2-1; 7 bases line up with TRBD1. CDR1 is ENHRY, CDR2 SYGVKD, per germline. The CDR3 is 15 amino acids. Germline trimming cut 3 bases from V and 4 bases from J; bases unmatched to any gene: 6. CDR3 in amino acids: CAISDPTGKYNEQFF. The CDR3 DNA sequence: TGTGCCATCAGTGACCCGACAGGGAAATACAATGAGCAGTTCTTC.

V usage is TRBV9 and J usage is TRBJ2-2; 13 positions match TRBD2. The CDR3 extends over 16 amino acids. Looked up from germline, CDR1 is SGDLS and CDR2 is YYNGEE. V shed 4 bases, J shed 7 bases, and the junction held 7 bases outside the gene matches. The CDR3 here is CASSPLAGGLSGELFF. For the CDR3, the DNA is TGTGCCAGCAGCCCACTAGCGGGAGGGCTCAGCGGGGAGCTGTTTTTT.

DNA of the CDR3: TGTGCCAGCAGTGAATTCGCAGTTATGAACACTGAAGCTTTCTTT. Its translation: CASSEFAVMNTEAFF. The V and J genes are TRBV6-1 and TRBJ1-1, with D unclear. Germline CDR1 reads MNHNS; CDR2 reads SASEGT. The CDR3 is 15 residues long. Trimming cost V 2 bases and J 0 bases, with 10 bases left between them.

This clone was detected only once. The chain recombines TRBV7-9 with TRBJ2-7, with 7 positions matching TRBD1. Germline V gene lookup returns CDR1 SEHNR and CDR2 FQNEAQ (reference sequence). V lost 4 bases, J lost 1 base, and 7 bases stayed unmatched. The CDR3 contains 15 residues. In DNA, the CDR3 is TGTGCCAGCAGCTCACCACGGGACAGATCCTACGAGCAGTACTTC. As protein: CASSSPRDRSYEQYF.

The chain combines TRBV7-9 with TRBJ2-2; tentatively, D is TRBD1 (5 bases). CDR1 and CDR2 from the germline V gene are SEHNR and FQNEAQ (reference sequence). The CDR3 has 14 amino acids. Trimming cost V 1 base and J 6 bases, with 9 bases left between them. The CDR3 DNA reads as TGTGCCAGCAGCTTAGTGGCAGGGCCCGGGGAGCTGTTTTTT. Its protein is CASSLVAGPGELFF.